The source of this TCR beta chain is a study of T cell repertoires in cytomegalovirus infection. Germline values: CDR1 SGHVS, CDR2 FNYEAQ. The CDR3 runs to 16 residues. V lost 0 bases, J lost 2 bases, and 2 bases stayed unmatched. TCRdb ran MiXCR on the reads and lists one entry per CDR3 protein. The sample includes approximately 1,000,000 distinct CDR3 sequences, 31% of them seen just once. This clonotype was seen at least ten times. Its antigen remains unknown. The TCR sequence derives from a human donor in good health (CMV status not recorded). Some clones in this sample may be carry-over from other donors' samples. The sample was cultured CD8+ T cells from PBMCs, taken from culture after CMV antigen stimulation. The chain is built from TRBV7-6 and TRBJ2-5; TRBD1 agrees at 11 bases. CDR3 sequence (DNA): TGTGCCAGCAGCTTAGCGGACAGGGGGCTGCAAGAGACCCAGTACTTC. Translated: CASSLADRGLQETQYF.